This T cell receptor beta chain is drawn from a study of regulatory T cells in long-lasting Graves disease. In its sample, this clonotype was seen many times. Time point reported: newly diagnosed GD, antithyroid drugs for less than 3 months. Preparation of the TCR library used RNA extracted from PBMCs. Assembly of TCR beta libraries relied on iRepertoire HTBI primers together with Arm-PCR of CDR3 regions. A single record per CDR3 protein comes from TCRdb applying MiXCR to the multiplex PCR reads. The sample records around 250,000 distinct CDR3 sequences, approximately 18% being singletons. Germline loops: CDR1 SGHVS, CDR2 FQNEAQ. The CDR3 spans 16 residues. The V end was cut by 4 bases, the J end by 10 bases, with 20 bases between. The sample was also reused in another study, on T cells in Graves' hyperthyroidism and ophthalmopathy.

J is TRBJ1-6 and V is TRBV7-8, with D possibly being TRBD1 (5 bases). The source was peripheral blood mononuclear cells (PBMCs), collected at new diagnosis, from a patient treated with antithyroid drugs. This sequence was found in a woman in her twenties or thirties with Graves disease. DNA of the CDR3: TGTGCCAGCAGCTCGAGAGGGGCAGGCCAGAGGTCACCCCTCCACTTT. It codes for CASSSRGAGQRSPLHF.